The 32 T cell receptor beta chains reported below all come from one sample, sequenced in a study of T cells in Graves' hyperthyroidism and ophthalmopathy. Amplified regions were TCR beta CDR3 sequences from RNA transcripts. The study used the HTBI primer set for a first-round RT-PCR of the TCR CDR3. TCRdb re-analysed the multiplex PCR reads in MiXCR, keeping a single row per CDR3 protein. Among some 800,000 distinct CDR3 sequences, 38% were seen once, and the ten largest hold around 10%. The specimen sequenced was blood. These receptors were taken from a man between 18 and 35 years old with Graves' hyperthyroidism.

The chain combines TRBV2 with TRBJ2-5; maybe TRBD1 (6 bases). The CDR3 has 15 amino acids. With 1 base removed from V and 3 bases from J, the gap between germline ends came to 12 bases. The germline V gene encodes CDR1 SNHLY and CDR2 FYNNEI. CDR3 DNA: TGTGCCAGCAGTGAAGTGGTCCAGGGGAAAGAGACCCAGTACTTC. Translating gives CASSEVVQGKETQYF.

With regard to this clonotype: The conserved phenylalanine or tryptophan normally closing the CDR3 is absent here, so this likely arose from a read error. The chain links TRBV2 to TRBJ2-6; 8 bases align to TRBD1. The CDR3 consists of 18 residues. Germline values: CDR1 SNHLY, CDR2 FYNNEI. Trimming cost V 4 bases and J 0 bases; bases outside gene matches: 8. This CDR3 is CASSVRDRTLSGANVLTS. The CDR3 nucleotides read TGTGCCAGCAGTGTTCGGGACAGGACCCTCTCTGGGGCCAACGTCCTGACTTCC.

The chain links TRBV14 to TRBJ2-7; D might be TRBD1 (6 bases). The germline CDR1 and CDR2 sequences are SGHDN and FVKESK. V lost 4 bases and J 7 bases, leaving 17 bases between the germline ends. The CDR3 runs to 14 residues. CDR3 loop: CASSLRGSFREQYF. The CDR3 bases are TGTGCCAGCAGCCTTAGGGGGTCCTTCCGGGAGCAGTACTTC.

This clonotype occurred many times. J is TRBJ1-5 and V is TRBV12-3 or TRBV12-4; possibly TRBD1 for D (5 bases). V shed 6 bases and J shed 6 bases, with 18 bases lying between them. The CDR3 is 15 residues long. The CDR3 protein is CASRVAGRGGQPQHF. CDR3 coding DNA: TGTGCCAGCAGGGTCGCAGGGAGAGGTGGTCAGCCCCAGCATTTT.

This chain links TRBV9 with TRBJ1-1; perhaps TRBD1 as D (5 bases). Trimming stripped 0 bases from V and 5 bases from J, with 20 bases between. The CDR3 consists of 17 residues. Germline V lookup: CDR1 SGDLS, CDR2 YYNGEE. The CDR3 region is CASSVGPPGRGVTEAFF. The CDR3 coding sequence is TGTGCCAGCAGCGTAGGTCCCCCGGGGCGGGGGGTGACTGAAGCTTTCTTT. Full variable domain (rest looked up from reference TRBV9 and TRBJ1-1): DSGVTQTPKHLITATGQRVTLRCSPRSGDLSVYWYQQSLDQGLQFLIQYYNGEERAKGNILERFSAQQFPDLHSELNLSSLELGDSALYFCASSVGPPGRGVTEAFFGQGTRLTVV.

This clonotype was seen a few times. This sequence joins TRBV4-1 and TRBJ1-2; no clear D gene. The germline gives CDR1 MGHRA, CDR2 YSYEKL. The CDR3 spans 14 residues. Trimming left V 11 bases short and J 4 bases short, with 20 bases between. CDR3 sequence (DNA): TGCGCCGCCCGACGAACTGGGGTTATCTATGGCTACACCTTC. Protein sequence: CAARRTGVIYGYTF.

There are a few counts of this clonotype. The chain combines TRBV12-3 or TRBV12-4 with TRBJ1-2; a weak D match, TRBD1 (5 bases). Trimming took off 3 bases at V and 6 bases at J, with 8 bases between the two ends. The CDR3 has 12 residues. DNA for the CDR3: TGTGCCAGCAGTTTTCTAGGGGATGGCTACACCTTC. Encoded protein: CASSFLGDGYTF.

The rearrangement joins TRBV7-9 to TRBJ2-7; D perhaps matches TRBD2 (6 bases). This CDR3 is 13 amino acids long. CDR1 is SEHNR, CDR2 FQNEAQ, per germline (reference sequence). V was trimmed by 8 bases and J by 6 bases, leaving 17 bases between them. The CDR3 region has the DNA TGTGCCAGCCATGGTGGAGGGGCTCTCGAGCAGTACTTC. Residues: CASHGGGALEQYF.

The gene calls are TRBV15 and TRBJ2-6; maybe TRBD2 (6 bases). Germline V gene lookup returns CDR1 LNHNV and CDR2 YYDKDF (reference sequence). The CDR3 runs to 15 residues. Deletions cut 5 bases from V and 4 bases from J, with 12 bases between. CDR3 sequence (DNA): TGTGCCACCAGCGGAGGGGTCCTCGGGGCCAACGTCCTGACTTTC. It encodes CATSGGVLGANVLTF.

As concerns this clonotype: This may stem from a read error, because a much larger clone lies one nucleotide away. The rearrangement joins TRBV15 to TRBJ2-7; D perhaps matches TRBD2 (5 bases). V shed 1 base and J shed 5 bases, with 15 bases lying between them. The CDR3 length is 15 residues. In germline, CDR1 is LNHNV, CDR2 YYDKDF (reference sequence). The CDR3 sequence: CATSRVEAAFHEQYF. The CDR3 bases are TGTGCCACCAGCAGAGTGGAGGCAGCTTTCCACGAGCAGTACTTC.

This clonotype was observed a handful of times. The chain uses TRBV4-1 and TRBJ2-7; D ambiguous. This CDR3 has 13 residues. The V gene's germline CDR1 is MGHRA and CDR2 YSYEKL. Trimming took off 0 bases at V and 3 bases at J, with 6 bases between the two ends. The CDR3 DNA follows: TGCGCCAGCAGCCAAGATTCCGACTACGAGCAGTACTTC. Residues: CASSQDSDYEQYF.

This rearrangement joins TRBV7-2 to TRBJ2-7; 7 nucleotides line up with TRBD2. With V trimmed by 1 base and J by 1 base, 13 bases remained unmatched. Per germline, CDR1 SGHTA and CDR2 FQGNSA. This CDR3 has 18 residues. In DNA form, the CDR3 reads TGTGCCAGCAGCTTAGGTCCCCTTCCGGCGGGAGCGTCCTACGAGCAGTACTTC. Residues: CASSLGPLPAGASYEQYF. The full variable domain, rest sourced from reference TRBV7-2 and TRBJ2-7, is GAGVSQSPSNKVTEKGKDVELRCDPISGHTALYWYRQSLGQGLEFLIYFQGNSAPDKSGLPSDRFSAERTGGSVSTLTIQRTQQEDSAVYLCASSLGPLPAGASYEQYFGPGTRLTVT.

V usage is TRBV7-2 and J usage is TRBJ2-7; 10 nucleotides agree with TRBD2. The germline V gene has CDR1 SGHTA and CDR2 FQGNSA. There are 16 residues in the CDR3. V lost 5 bases and J lost 3; bases outside the gene matches: 10. CDR3 DNA sequence: TGTGCCAGCAGCCAGTTTAGCGGGAGGCTGGACTACGAGCAGTACTTC. Amino acids: CASSQFSGRLDYEQYF.

Ten or more counts support this clonotype. The rearrangement uses TRBV7-9 and TRBJ1-6; no firm D call. The germline V gene has CDR1 SEHNR and CDR2 FQNEAQ (reference sequence). The CDR3 loop spans 13 amino acids. V was clipped by 5 bases and J by 7 bases, with 9 bases between them. CDR3 loop: CASSRESNSPLHF. The CDR3 region has the DNA TGTGCCAGCAGCAGGGAGTCGAATTCACCCCTCCACTTT.

The chain carries TRBV4-1 and TRBJ1-1; D possibly corresponds to TRBD1 (6 bases). This CDR3 is 15 amino acids long. CDR1 and CDR2 from the germline V gene are MGHRA and YSYEKL. The ends were cut back, 2 bases at V and 1 base at J, with 11 bases in the middle. As DNA, the CDR3 is TGCGCCAGCAGCCAACCTCGGGACAAGAACACTGAAGCTTTCTTT. The encoded protein is CASSQPRDKNTEAFF.

This clonotype was recorded many times. This chain joins TRBV10-3 and TRBJ1-6; D might be TRBD1 (6 bases). This CDR3 comprises 16 residues. CDR1 and CDR2 (germline): ENHRY, SYGVKD. V was trimmed by 0 bases and J by 7 bases, leaving 13 bases between them. CDR3 DNA sequence: TGTGCCATCAGTGAGTCAGGGGGGGCGGGCAATTCACCCCTCCACTTT. Protein sequence: CAISESGGAGNSPLHF.

The rearrangement joins TRBV4-1 to TRBJ1-3; a possible D gene is TRBD1 (5 bases). Germline lookup yields CDR1 MGHRA and CDR2 YSYEKL. The CDR3 loop spans 16 amino acids. Trimming removed 1 base at V and 4 bases at J, with 14 bases between. CDR3 DNA: TGCGCCAGCAGCCAAGCGGACACGCTCGAGGGAAACACCATATATTTT. This translates into CASSQADTLEGNTIYF.

The V and J genes are TRBV11-2 and TRBJ1-1; no firm D call. CDR3 length: 10 residues. Germline loops: CDR1 SGHAT, CDR2 FQNNGV. This CDR3 reads CVSLNTEAFF. Here the CDR3 DNA reads TGTGTCAGTCTGAACACTGAAGCTTTCTTT.

At least ten counts were recorded for this clonotype. This sequence joins TRBV29-1 and TRBJ1-1, with D maybe TRBD1 (5 bases). This CDR3 spans 12 amino acids. Deletions cut 5 bases from V and 3 bases from J, with 10 bases between. Looked up from germline, CDR1 is SQVTM and CDR2 is ANQGSEA. In nucleotides, the CDR3 is TGCAGCGTTTGGGACGGGGACACTGAAGCTTTCTTT. Translated: CSVWDGDTEAFF.

Only a few counts were recorded for this clonotype. The chain has TRBV5-1 and TRBJ1-5; D not resolved. The CDR3 runs 15 residues. Germline loops: CDR1 SGHRS, CDR2 YFSETQ. Trimming removed 0 bases at V and 4 bases at J, with 11 bases between. Here the CDR3 DNA reads TGCGCCAGCAGCTTGGATGGGAACGGTAATCAGCCCCAGCATTTT. Residues: CASSLDGNGNQPQHF.

This clonotype appeared many times. The chain couples TRBV7-2 to TRBJ2-5; no clear D gene. Germline V gene data show CDR1 as SGHTA and CDR2 as FQGNSA. The CDR3 length is 15 residues. Trimming took 2 bases from V and 5 from J, leaving 15 bases between them. This CDR3 reads CASSLRAPGWETQYF. In nucleotides, the CDR3 is TGTGCCAGCAGCTTACGAGCGCCCGGGTGGGAGACCCAGTACTTC.

This clonotype was found a few times. V and J are TRBV20-1 and TRBJ2-2; TRBD1 agrees at 8 bases. This CDR3 is built from 13 residues. V gave up 5 bases and J gave up 3 bases; unmatched junction bases: 2. Germline V gives CDR1 DFQATT, CDR2 SNEGSKA (reference sequence). CDR3 protein: CSASDRDTGELFF. CDR3 DNA: TGCAGTGCTTCGGACAGGGACACCGGGGAGCTGTTTTTT.

This clonotype appeared a single time. At one end the junction does not follow the germline gene, possibly because of a read error. The chain has TRBV25-1 and TRBJ1-6; D possibly corresponds to TRBD1 (6 bases). CDR3 length: 16 amino acids. The germline gives CDR1 MGHDK, CDR2 SYGVNS. The CDR3 DNA reads as TGTGCCTGCAGCGTTGGTACAGGGCTAGGGGATTCACCCCTCCACTTT. It yields the protein CACSVGTGLGDSPLHF.

Many counts were recorded for this clonotype. The V call is TRBV2, the J call TRBJ2-6; D is ambiguous. Between the trimmed V and J ends, which lost 1 base and 5 bases, there was a span of 15 bases. Germline CDR1 is SNHLY and CDR2 is FYNNEI. The CDR3 runs 17 residues. The chain's CDR3 is CASSEEGGPVRANVLTF. The CDR3, as DNA: TGTGCCAGCAGTGAAGAGGGCGGTCCCGTTAGGGCCAACGTCCTGACTTTC.

In its sample, this clonotype was seen many times. The chain joins TRBV7-9 to TRBJ2-7; 8 positions match TRBD1. Per the germline V gene, CDR1 is SEHNR and CDR2 is FQNEAQ (reference sequence). Losses at the gene ends were 3 bases for V and 1 base for J; bases not matched to a gene: 5. The CDR3 length is 15 residues. This CDR3 reads CASSFGTGQSYEQYF. DNA of the CDR3: TGTGCCAGCAGCTTTGGGACAGGACAATCCTACGAGCAGTACTTC.

This clonotype has only a few counts. The gene calls are TRBV19 and TRBJ2-7; TRBD1 matches at 7 bases. The CDR3 contains 15 residues. V was pared by 4 bases and J by 0 bases, with 6 bases of the junction left unmatched. The germline V gene has CDR1 LNHDA and CDR2 SQIVND (reference sequence). The DNA for the CDR3 is TGTGCCAGTAGTACCGGGGACAGCTCCTCCTACGAGCAGTACTTC. Translated, it gives CASSTGDSSSYEQYF.

V usage is TRBV7-2 and J usage is TRBJ2-7, with D possibly being TRBD2 (5 bases). CDR1 is SGHTA and CDR2 is FQGNSA in the germline V gene. The length of the CDR3 is 11 residues. V shed 11 bases and J shed 3 bases, with 11 bases lying between them. CDR3 sequence reads: CAWRIYYEQYF. The CDR3 region has the DNA TGTGCCTGGAGGATCTACTACGAGCAGTACTTC.

The CDR3 sequence: CATSGDRDRKLFF. The CDR3 DNA reads as TGTGCCACCAGCGGGGACAGGGATAGAAAACTGTTTTTT. The chain links TRBV15 to TRBJ1-4; 9 bases align to TRBD1. This CDR3 is 13 amino acids long. The germline gives CDR1 LNHNV, CDR2 YYDKDF (reference sequence). V trimming: 5 bases; J trimming: 10 bases; junction bases outside the gene matches: 5.

Points on this clonotype: Sequence at one end of the junction differs from germline and may be a read error. The gene calls are TRBV2 and TRBJ1-1; tentatively, D is TRBD1 (6 bases). Germline values: CDR1 SNHLY, CDR2 FYNNEI. CDR3 length: 13 amino acids. The CDR3 protein is CAGSDQGFTEAFF. Written as DNA, the CDR3 is TGTGCCGGCAGTGACCAGGGGTTTACTGAAGCTTTCTTT.

This clonotype showed up many times. V is TRBV19 and J is TRBJ2-2; D remains ambiguous. Germline V gives CDR1 LNHDA, CDR2 SQIVND (reference sequence). With 4 bases removed from V and 3 bases from J, the gap between germline ends came to 12 bases. This CDR3 spans 15 amino acids. CDR3 protein: CASSTRLEYTGELFF. The DNA for the CDR3 is TGTGCCAGTAGTACCAGGCTAGAGTACACCGGGGAGCTGTTTTTT.

The genes are TRBV7-6 and TRBJ1-1; 10 nucleotides agree with TRBD1. The germline CDR1 and CDR2 sequences are SGHVS and FNYEAQ. Trimming cost V 2 bases and J 3 bases; bases outside gene matches: 6. The CDR3 length is 16 residues. The CDR3 region has the DNA TGTGCCAGCAGCTTAATATCCGGGACAGGGGACACTGAAGCTTTCTTT. This sequence encodes CASSLISGTGDTEAFF.

In its sample, this clonotype was seen many times. The chain uses TRBV20-1 and TRBJ1-6; 9 bases are a match to TRBD1. V shed 3 bases, J shed 8 bases, and the junction held 8 bases outside the gene matches. Per germline, CDR1 DFQATT and CDR2 SNEGSKA (reference sequence). The CDR3 totals 15 residues. The CDR3 reads CSASRVRTGDSPLHF. The CDR3 DNA is TGCAGTGCTAGTCGTGTCCGGACAGGGGATTCACCCCTCCACTTT.